The 15 T cell receptor beta chains listed next were all sequenced from one sample in a study of a mutant IDH1 vaccine in newly diagnosed glioma. These receptors are not linked to any known antigen. This sample's time point: week 35, safety follow-up. All doses held 300 ug of mutant IDH1 20-mer peptide, with topical imiquimod. TCRdb's table, derived via immunoSEQ multiplex PCR, lists solely in-frame clones and lacks some. The table includes 53,000 or so clones, approximately 80% detected once. This specimen consisted of PBMCs, obtained from a glioma patient whose treatment included an IDH1 peptide vaccine. These receptors came from a man aged 40-49 years with glioma.

The J gene is TRBJ2-5, the V gene TRBV14; D could derive from TRBD1 or TRBD2 (5 bases each). V was cut by 4 bases and J by 7 bases, with 13 bases left in between. The CDR3 covers 13 residues. Germline V lookup: CDR1 SGHDN, CDR2 FVKESK. The DNA for the CDR3 is TGTGCCAGCAGCCCTACAGGCGCGGGGACCCAGTACTTC. This translates into CASSPTGAGTQYF.

This chain connects TRBV5-5 to TRBJ2-7; D call uncertain. The length of the CDR3 is 13 residues. The V gene's germline CDR1 is SGHKS and CDR2 YYEKEE (reference sequence). Trimming pared 1 base from V and 3 bases from J, leaving 8 bases between. The CDR3 DNA sequence: TGTGCCAGCAGCTTGAGGATGGACTACGAGCAGTACTTC. Its translation is CASSLRMDYEQYF.

This clone has a handful of counts. Sequence at one end of the junction differs from germline and may be a read error. The J gene is TRBJ2-7, the V gene TRBV10-1; 7 positions match TRBD2. Germline V gene data show CDR1 as WNHNN and CDR2 as SYGVQD (reference sequence). There are 15 residues in the CDR3. The CDR3 sequence is CASSDMASGAYELYF. CDR3 in DNA: TGCGCCAGCAGTGACATGGCTAGCGGCGCCTACGAGCTGTACTTC.

The CDR3 spells CASRSQASQETQYF. CDR3 sequence (DNA): TGCGCCAGCAGGTCGCAGGCGTCTCAAGAGACCCAGTACTTC. The chain joins TRBV5-1 to TRBJ2-5; D gene unclear. The CDR3 extends over 14 amino acids. Germline V lookup: CDR1 SGHRS, CDR2 YFSETQ. V gave up 5 bases and J gave up 2 bases, with 13 bases separating them.

CDR3 loop: CASSETGTVYGYTF. CDR3 in DNA: TGTGCCAGCAGTGAAACCGGGACAGTCTATGGCTACACCTTC. The J gene is TRBJ1-2, the V gene TRBV6-1; 7 positions match TRBD1. The length of the CDR3 is 14 residues. Trimming took 2 bases from V and 4 from J; bases not matched to a gene: 4. CDR1 MNHNS and CDR2 SASEGT come from the germline V gene.

This clone is a singleton in its sample. The rearrangement joins TRBV6-5 to TRBJ1-1; 9 nucleotides line up with TRBD1. CDR1 MNHEY and CDR2 SVGAGI come from the germline V gene. V lost 6 bases and J lost 0; bases outside the gene matches: 2. This CDR3 is built from 14 residues. The CDR3 loop reads CASRRQGVNTEAFF. CDR3 nucleotides: TGTGCCAGCAGGCGACAGGGGGTGAACACTGAAGCTTTCTTT.

The chain couples TRBV7-9 to TRBJ2-7; 9 nucleotides match TRBD2. The CDR3 loop spans 16 amino acids. V lost 5 bases and J lost 1; bases outside the gene matches: 9. Germline lookup yields CDR1 SEHNR and CDR2 FQNEAQ (reference sequence). The CDR3 sequence: CASSVKRGAMSYEQYF. In nucleotides, the CDR3 is TGTGCCAGCAGCGTCAAGCGGGGGGCCATGTCCTACGAGCAGTACTTC. The whole variable domain, remainder taken from reference TRBV7-9 and TRBJ2-7, is DTGVSQNPRHKITKRGQNVTFRCDPISEHNRLYWYRQTLGQGPEFLTYFQNEAQLEKSRLLSDRFSAERPKGSFSTLEIQRTEQGDSAMYLCASSVKRGAMSYEQYFGPGTRLTVT.

The chain links TRBV2 to TRBJ1-5, with a weak D call TRBD1 (5 bases). Trimming removed 11 bases from V and 9 bases from J, with 17 bases in between. There are 12 residues in the CDR3. Germline V gives CDR1 SNHLY, CDR2 FYNNEI. The CDR3 sequence is CAGKTALGPQHF. Written as DNA, the CDR3 is TGTGCCGGCAAGACAGCCCTAGGGCCCCAGCATTTT. The whole variable domain, remainder taken from reference TRBV2 and TRBJ1-5, is EPEVTQTPSHQVTQMGQEVILRCVPISNHLYFYWYRQILGQKVEFLVSFYNNEISEKSEIFDDQFSVERPDGSNFTLKIRSTKLEDSAMYFCAGKTALGPQHFGDGTRLSIL.

Turning to this clone: The same CDR3 can be traced to other DNA sequences in this sample. The CDR3 coding sequence is TGCGCCAGCAGCCAAGTAGGGGGGGAGACCCAGTACTTC. Protein: CASSQVGGETQYF. The gene calls are TRBV4-1 and TRBJ2-5, with D perhaps matching TRBD1 or TRBD2 (6 bases each). With 1 base removed from V and 5 bases from J, the gap between germline ends came to 8 bases. The CDR3 runs to 13 residues. The germline CDR1 and CDR2 sequences are MGHRA and YSYEKL.

This clone was recorded once. The chain uses TRBV30 and TRBJ2-5, with 7 bases fitting TRBD2. This CDR3 is built from 12 residues. The J segment lost 4 bases and the V segment lost 4 bases, leaving 3 bases of the junction unmatched. From germline, CDR1 is GTSNPN and CDR2 SVGIG (reference sequence). DNA of the CDR3: TGTGCCTGGAACGGGGAGGGAGAGACCCAGTACTTC. Translated, it gives CAWNGEGETQYF.

The chain joins TRBV5-4 to TRBJ2-3, with D tentatively TRBD1 (6 bases). The V gene lost 9 bases and the J gene lost 0 bases, with 14 bases spanning the gap. Germline V gene sequence: CDR1 SGHNT, CDR2 YYREEE (reference sequence). The CDR3 runs to 14 residues. The CDR3 DNA is TGTGCCACCCAGGGACATGCTAGCACAGATACGCAGTATTTT. This gives the protein CATQGHASTDTQYF. The complete variable domain, with remaining parts taken from reference TRBV5-4 and TRBJ2-3, reads ETGVTQSPTHLIKTRGQQVTLRCSSQSGHNTVSWYQQALGQGPQFIFQYYREEENGRGNFPPRFSGLQFPNYSSELNVNALELDDSALYLCATQGHASTDTQYFGPGTRLTVL.

V usage is TRBV4-1 and J usage is TRBJ2-1; D perhaps matches TRBD1 (5 bases). The V and J ends lost 0 bases and 9 bases respectively, with 18 bases between them. CDR3 length: 16 residues. Germline CDR1 is MGHRA and CDR2 is YSYEKL. Here the CDR3 reads CASSQEFSGPRFEQFF. CDR3 in DNA: TGCGCCAGCAGCCAAGAGTTTTCAGGGCCCCGATTTGAGCAGTTCTTC.

The rearrangement links TRBV5-1 to TRBJ1-5; D unclear. Trimming cost V 0 bases and J 7 bases, with 8 bases left between them. This CDR3 is built from 13 residues. The germline gives CDR1 SGHRS, CDR2 YFSETQ. For the CDR3, the DNA is TGCGCCAGCAGCTTGGCCCCTTACCAGCCCCAGCATTTT. Its protein product is CASSLAPYQPQHF.

The chain has TRBV10-3 and TRBJ1-2; D is undetermined. Germline lookup yields CDR1 ENHRY and CDR2 SYGVKD. CDR3 length: 14 amino acids. Trimming pared 0 bases from V and 8 bases from J, leaving 13 bases between. Here the CDR3 DNA reads TGTGCCATCAGTGAGTCGAATGGGAATCGCGGCTACACCTTC. Residues: CAISESNGNRGYTF.

The genes are TRBV5-1 and TRBJ2-3; perhaps TRBD1 as D (6 bases). This CDR3 is built from 16 residues. Germline assignment: CDR1 SGHRS and CDR2 YFSETQ. Trimming cost V 1 base and J 2 bases, with 14 bases left between them. The CDR3 DNA reads as TGCGCCAGCAGCTTGTTGGGGGCGGACAACACAGATACGCAGTATTTT. Its translation is CASSLLGADNTDTQYF.